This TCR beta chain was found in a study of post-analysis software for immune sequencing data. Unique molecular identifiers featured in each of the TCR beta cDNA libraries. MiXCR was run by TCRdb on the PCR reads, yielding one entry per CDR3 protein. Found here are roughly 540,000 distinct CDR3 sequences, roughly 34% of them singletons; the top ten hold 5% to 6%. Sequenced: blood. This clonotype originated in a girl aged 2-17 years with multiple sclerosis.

The CDR3 here is CASSPDLFGQGDGYTF. The CDR3 region has the DNA TGTGCCAGCAGCCCCGACCTTTTTGGACAGGGTGATGGCTACACCTTC. This chain uses TRBV3-1 with TRBJ1-2; 8 positions match TRBD1. This CDR3 has 16 amino acids. The junction had 13 bases not matched to a gene; V was cut back by 4 bases and J by 6 bases. Germline lookup yields CDR1 LGHDT and CDR2 YNNKEL (reference sequence).